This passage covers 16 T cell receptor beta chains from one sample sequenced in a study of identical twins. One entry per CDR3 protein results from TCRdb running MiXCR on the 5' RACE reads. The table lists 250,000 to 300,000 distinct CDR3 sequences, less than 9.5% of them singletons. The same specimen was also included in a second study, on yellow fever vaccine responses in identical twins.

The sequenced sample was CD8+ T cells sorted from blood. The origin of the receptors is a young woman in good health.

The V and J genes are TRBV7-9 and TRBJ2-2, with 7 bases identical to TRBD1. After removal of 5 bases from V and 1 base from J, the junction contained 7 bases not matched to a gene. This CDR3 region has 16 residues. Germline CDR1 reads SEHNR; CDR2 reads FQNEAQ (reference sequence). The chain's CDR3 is CASSPRQGQNTGELFF. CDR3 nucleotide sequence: TGTGCCAGCAGCCCGAGACAGGGACAGAACACCGGGGAGCTGTTTTTT. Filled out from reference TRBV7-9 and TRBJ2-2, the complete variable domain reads DTGVSQNPRHKITKRGQNVTFRCDPISEHNRLYWYRQTLGQGPEFLTYFQNEAQLEKSRLLSDRFSAERPKGSFSTLEIQRTEQGDSAMYLCASSPRQGQNTGELFFGEGSRLTVL.

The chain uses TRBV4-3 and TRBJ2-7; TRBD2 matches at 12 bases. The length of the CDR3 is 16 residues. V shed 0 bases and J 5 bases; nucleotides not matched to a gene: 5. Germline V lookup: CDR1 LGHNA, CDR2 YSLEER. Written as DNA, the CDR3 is TGCGCCAGCAGCCAAGAACTAGCGGGGGGTCCGGACGAGCAGTACTTC. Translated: CASSQELAGGPDEQYF.

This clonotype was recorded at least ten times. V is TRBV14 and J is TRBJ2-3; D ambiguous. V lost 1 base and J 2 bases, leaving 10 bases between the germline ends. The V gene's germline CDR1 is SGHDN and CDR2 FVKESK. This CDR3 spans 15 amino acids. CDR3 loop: CASSQGTPYTDTQYF. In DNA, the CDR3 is TGTGCCAGCAGCCAAGGTACTCCCTACACAGATACGCAGTATTTT.

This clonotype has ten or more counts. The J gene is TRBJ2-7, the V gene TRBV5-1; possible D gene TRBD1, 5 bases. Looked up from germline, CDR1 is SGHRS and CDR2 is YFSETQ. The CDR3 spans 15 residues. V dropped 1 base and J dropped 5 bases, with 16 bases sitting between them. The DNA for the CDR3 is TGCGCCAGCAGCTTGTCGGCAGGGCTCATGAACGAGCAGTACTTC. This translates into CASSLSAGLMNEQYF.

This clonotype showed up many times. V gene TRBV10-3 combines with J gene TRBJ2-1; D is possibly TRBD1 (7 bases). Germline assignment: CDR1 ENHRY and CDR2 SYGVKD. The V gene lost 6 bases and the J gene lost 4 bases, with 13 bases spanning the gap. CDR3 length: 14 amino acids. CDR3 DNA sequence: TGTGCCATCAGCGCAGGGGGGCTATACAATGAGCAGTTCTTC. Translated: CAISAGGLYNEQFF.

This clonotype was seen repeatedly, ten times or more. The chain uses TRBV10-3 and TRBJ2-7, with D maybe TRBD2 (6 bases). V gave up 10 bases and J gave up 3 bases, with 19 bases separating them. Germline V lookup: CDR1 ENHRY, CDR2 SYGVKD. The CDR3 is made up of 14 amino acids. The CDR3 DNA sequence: TGTGCCACCCAGGCGGGGACGGAAGGCTACGAGCAGTACTTC. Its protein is CATQAGTEGYEQYF.

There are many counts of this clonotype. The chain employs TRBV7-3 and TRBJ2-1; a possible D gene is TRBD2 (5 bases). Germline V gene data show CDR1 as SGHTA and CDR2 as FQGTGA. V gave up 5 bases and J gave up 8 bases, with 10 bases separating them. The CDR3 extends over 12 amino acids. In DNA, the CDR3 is TGTGCCAGCAGCCTTAACGGGGATGAGCAGTTCTTC. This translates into CASSLNGDEQFF.

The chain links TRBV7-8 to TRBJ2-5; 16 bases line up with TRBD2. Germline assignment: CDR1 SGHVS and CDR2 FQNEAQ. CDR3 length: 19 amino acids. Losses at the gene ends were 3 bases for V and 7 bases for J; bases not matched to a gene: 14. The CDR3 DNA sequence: TGTGCCAGCAGCTTGATGGGACTAGCGGGGGGGCCGGTTGGGGTGACCCAGTACTTC. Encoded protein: CASSLMGLAGGPVGVTQYF. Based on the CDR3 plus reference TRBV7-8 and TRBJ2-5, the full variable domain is GAGVSQSPRYKVAKRGQDVALRCDPISGHVSLFWYQQALGQGPEFLTYFQNEAQLDKSGLPSDRFFAERPEGSVSTLKIQRTQQEDSAVYLCASSLMGLAGGPVGVTQYFGPGTRLLVL.

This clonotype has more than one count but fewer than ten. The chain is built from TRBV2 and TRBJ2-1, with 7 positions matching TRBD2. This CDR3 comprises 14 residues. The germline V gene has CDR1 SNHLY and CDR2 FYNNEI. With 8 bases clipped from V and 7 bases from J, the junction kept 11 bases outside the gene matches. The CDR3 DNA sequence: TGTGCCAGCGTACTGGCGGGAGAGGTGAATGAGCAGTTCTTC. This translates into CASVLAGEVNEQFF.

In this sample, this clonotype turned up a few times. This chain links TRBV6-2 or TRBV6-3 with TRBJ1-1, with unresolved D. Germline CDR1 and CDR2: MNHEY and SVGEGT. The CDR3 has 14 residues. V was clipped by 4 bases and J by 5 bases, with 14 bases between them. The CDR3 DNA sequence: TGTGCCAGCAGTTTATGGGCACCGCAGACTGAAGCTTTCTTT. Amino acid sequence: CASSLWAPQTEAFF.

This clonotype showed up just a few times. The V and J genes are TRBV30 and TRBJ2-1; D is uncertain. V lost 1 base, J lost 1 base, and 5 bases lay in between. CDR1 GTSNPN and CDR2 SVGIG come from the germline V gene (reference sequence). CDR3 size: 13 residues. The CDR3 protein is CAWSDSSYNEQFF. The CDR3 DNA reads TGTGCCTGGAGTGACAGTTCCTACAATGAGCAGTTCTTC.

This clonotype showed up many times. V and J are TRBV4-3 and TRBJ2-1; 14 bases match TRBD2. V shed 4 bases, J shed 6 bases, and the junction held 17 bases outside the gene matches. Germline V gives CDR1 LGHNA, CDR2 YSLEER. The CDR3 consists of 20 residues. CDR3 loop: CASSRNPPGLAGEAGNEQFF. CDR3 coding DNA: TGCGCCAGCAGCCGAAACCCCCCGGGACTAGCGGGAGAAGCGGGCAATGAGCAGTTCTTC.

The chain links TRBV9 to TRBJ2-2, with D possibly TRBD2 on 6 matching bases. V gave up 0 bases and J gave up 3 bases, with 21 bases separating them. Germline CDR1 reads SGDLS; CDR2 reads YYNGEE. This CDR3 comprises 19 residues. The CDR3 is CASSVAQSLRRRDTGELFF. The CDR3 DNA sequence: TGTGCCAGCAGCGTAGCACAGTCCCTCCGGCGGAGGGACACCGGGGAGCTGTTTTTT.

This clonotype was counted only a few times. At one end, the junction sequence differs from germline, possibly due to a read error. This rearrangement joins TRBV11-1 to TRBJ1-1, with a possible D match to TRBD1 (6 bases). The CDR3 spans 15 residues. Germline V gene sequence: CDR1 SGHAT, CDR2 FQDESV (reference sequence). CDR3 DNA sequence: TGTGCCAGCAGCTTATGGACAGATATGAACACTGAAGTTTTCTTT. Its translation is CASSLWTDMNTEVFF.

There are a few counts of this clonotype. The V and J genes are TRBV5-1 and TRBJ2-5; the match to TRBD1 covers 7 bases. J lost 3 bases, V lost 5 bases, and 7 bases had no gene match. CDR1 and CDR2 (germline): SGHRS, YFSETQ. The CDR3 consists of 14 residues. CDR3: CASRRTGTEETQYF. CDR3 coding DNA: TGCGCCAGCAGACGGACCGGGACAGAAGAGACCCAGTACTTC.

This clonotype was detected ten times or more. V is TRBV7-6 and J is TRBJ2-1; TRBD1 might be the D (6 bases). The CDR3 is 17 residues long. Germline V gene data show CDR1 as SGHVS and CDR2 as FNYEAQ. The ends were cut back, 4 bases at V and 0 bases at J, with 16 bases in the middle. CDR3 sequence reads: CASSSPGHLSSYNEQFF. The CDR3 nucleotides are TGTGCCAGCAGCTCCCCGGGACACCTGAGCTCCTACAATGAGCAGTTCTTC.